These T cell receptor beta chains were read from a single sample in a study of CD8 T cells in Susac syndrome. TCRdb independently ran MiXCR on the immunoSEQ multiplex PCR reads; one entry per CDR3 protein. In the table there are some 190,000 distinct CDR3 sequences, about 95% of which are singletons. The sample taken for sequencing was CD4+ T cells from PBMCs. The receptors shown here come from a human donor with Susac syndrome. The CDR3 runs from the conserved cysteine through the conserved F or W. The order of the fields is CDR3 DNA, CDR3 protein, V gene, D gene, J gene. The D gene is left open where the match is weak.

TGTGCCAGCAACTGGGAGAGGTCCGGGGACTATGGCTACACCTTC	CASNWERSGDYGYTF	TRBV28	.	TRBJ1-2
TGTGCCATCAGCTCGGGCAGGGGAGAGACCCAGTACTTC	CAISSGRGETQYF	TRBV10-3	.	TRBJ2-5
TGTGCCAGCAGTGCCTCAGACAGGGATGGGGATGAGCAGTTCTTC	CASSASDRDGDEQFF	TRBV25-1	TRBD1	TRBJ2-1
TGCAGCGTTGAAGATCCGGGCCTTCTCAATGAGCAGTTCTTC	CSVEDPGLLNEQFF	TRBV29-1	.	TRBJ2-1
TGCAGTGCTAGTCCTATCCGTATCACAGATACGCAGTATTTT	CSASPIRITDTQYF	TRBV20-1	.	TRBJ2-3
TGTGCCAGCAGCCCTCGGACAGGGATCGCGGCTGAAGCTTTCTTT	CASSPRTGIAAEAFF	TRBV9	TRBD1	TRBJ1-1
TGCAGTGGGGGGCAGGCGGCTGGTCAGCCCCAGCATTTT	CSGGQAAGQPQHF	TRBV20-1	.	TRBJ1-5
TGCAGTGCTCGGGACAGGGTCAAGGCTGAGCAGTTCTTC	CSARDRVKAEQFF	TRBV20-1	TRBD1	TRBJ2-1
TGTGCCAGCGCCGGAGGGATGAACACTGAAGCTTTCTTT	CASAGGMNTEAFF	TRBV5-6	.	TRBJ1-1
TGCGCCAGCAGCCAAGCGGTATCCGGGGGGAATGAAAAACTGTTTTTT	CASSQAVSGGNEKLFF	TRBV4-3	.	TRBJ1-4
TGCAGTGCTAGAGTGGGTGGGGACTATGGCTACACCTTC	CSARVGGDYGYTF	TRBV20-1	.	TRBJ1-2
TGTGCCAGCAGCCAACGGGCCGGCTCTTTCAGGACTTGGAATGAGCAGTTCTTC	CASSQRAGSFRTWNEQFF	TRBV14	.	TRBJ2-1
TGTGCCAGCAGCCAAGTTACAGGGTGGAACTATGGCTACACCTTC	CASSQVTGWNYGYTF	TRBV14	.	TRBJ1-2
TGTGCCAGCAGCCCCCTGAACGGAGGAGGCGGCTACACCTTC	CASSPLNGGGGYTF	TRBV7-3	.	TRBJ1-2
TGTGCCAGCAGTTTTGACGTTGGCTTATCGTTCTCTGGAAACACCATATATTTT	CASSFDVGLSFSGNTIYF	TRBV28	.	TRBJ1-3
TGTGCCAGCAGCTTGGAGGGACTAGCGGGGAGCTCCTACGAGCAGTACTTC	CASSLEGLAGSSYEQYF	TRBV5-6	TRBD2	TRBJ2-7